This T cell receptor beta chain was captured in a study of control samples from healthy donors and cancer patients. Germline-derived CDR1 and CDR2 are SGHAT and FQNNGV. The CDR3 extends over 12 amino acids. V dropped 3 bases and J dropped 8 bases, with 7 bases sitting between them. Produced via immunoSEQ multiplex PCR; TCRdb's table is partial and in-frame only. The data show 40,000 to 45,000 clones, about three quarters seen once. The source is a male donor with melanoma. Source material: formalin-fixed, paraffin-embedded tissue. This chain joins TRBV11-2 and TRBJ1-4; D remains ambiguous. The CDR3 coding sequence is TGTGCCAGCAGCTTTTGGGGAGAAAAACTGTTTTTT. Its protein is CASSFWGEKLFF. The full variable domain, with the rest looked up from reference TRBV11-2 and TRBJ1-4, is EAGVAQSPRYKIIEKRQSVAFWCNPISGHATLYWYQQILGQGPKLLIQFQNNGVVDDSQLPKDRFSAERLKGVDSTLKIQPAKLEDSAVYLCASSFWGEKLFFGSGTQLSVL.